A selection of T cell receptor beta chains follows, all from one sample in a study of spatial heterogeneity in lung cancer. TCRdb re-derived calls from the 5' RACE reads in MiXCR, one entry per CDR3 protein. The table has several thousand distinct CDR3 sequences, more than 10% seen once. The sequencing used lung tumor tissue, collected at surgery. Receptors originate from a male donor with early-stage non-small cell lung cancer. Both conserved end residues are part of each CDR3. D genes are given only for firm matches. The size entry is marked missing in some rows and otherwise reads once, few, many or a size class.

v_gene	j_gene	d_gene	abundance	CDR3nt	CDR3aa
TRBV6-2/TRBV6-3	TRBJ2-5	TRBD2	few	TGTGCCAGCAGTTACCCGGGGGGGACAGAGACCCAGTACTTC	CASSYPGGTETQYF
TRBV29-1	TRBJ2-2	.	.	TGCAGCGTTAAAGTAATAAACACCGGGGAGCTGTTTTTT	CSVKVINTGELFF
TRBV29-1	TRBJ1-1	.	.	TGCAGCGTTTGGGCAGCTGAAGCTTTCTTT	CSVWAAEAFF
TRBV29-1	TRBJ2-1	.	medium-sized	TGCAGCGTTGAAGGGAGGGGGCACTATGATGAGCAGTTCTTC	CSVEGRGHYDEQFF
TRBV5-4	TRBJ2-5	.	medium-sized	TGTGCCAGCAGCTTGGCCGAGGGCGCGGAGACCCAGTACTTC	CASSLAEGAETQYF
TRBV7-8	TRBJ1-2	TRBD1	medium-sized	TGTGCCAGCACCCCCAGACAGGGAAGCTATGGCTACACCTTC	CASTPRQGSYGYTF
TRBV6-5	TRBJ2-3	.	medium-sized	TGTGCCAGCAGTCAGGACTTCTCCACAGATACGCAGTATTTT	CASSQDFSTDTQYF
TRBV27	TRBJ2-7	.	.	TGTGCCAGCAGTCCTAACCCCGTGACCTCCTACGAGCAGTACTTC	CASSPNPVTSYEQYF
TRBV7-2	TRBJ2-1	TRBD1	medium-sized	TGTGCCAGCAGCTTTAGGACAGGGGGCAATGAGCAGTTCTTC	CASSFRTGGNEQFF
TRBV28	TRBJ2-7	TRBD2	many	TGTGCCAGCAGTTTATTAGGGCTAGCGGGGAGCCAGAGGCCTTACGAGCAGTACTTC	CASSLLGLAGSQRPYEQYF
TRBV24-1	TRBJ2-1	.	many	TGTGCCACCAGTGATTTGGTGAGTTACAATGAGCAGTTCTTC	CATSDLVSYNEQFF
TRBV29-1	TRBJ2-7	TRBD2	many	TGCAGCGTTGTAGGCGGGAGGGGGTCCTACGAGCAGTACTTC	CSVVGGRGSYEQYF
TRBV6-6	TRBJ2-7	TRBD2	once	TGTGCCAGCAGTTACGTACTAGCGGGAGGCGAGCAGTACTTC	CASSYVLAGGEQYF
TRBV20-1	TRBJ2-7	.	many	TGCAGTGCTAGTTCCTACCGTGGTCCCTACGAGCAGTACTTC	CSASSYRGPYEQYF
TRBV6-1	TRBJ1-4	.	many	TGTGCCAGCAGTGTTTTGCAGGGTGATGAAAAACTGTTTTTT	CASSVLQGDEKLFF
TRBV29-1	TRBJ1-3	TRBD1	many	TGCAGCGCTCGCAGGGGGGACACCATATATTTT	CSARRGDTIYF
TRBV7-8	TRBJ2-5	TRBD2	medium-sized	TGTGCCAGCAGCTTATTCCTCCTAGCGGGACAAGAGACCCAGTACTTC	CASSLFLLAGQETQYF
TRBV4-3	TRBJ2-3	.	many	TGCGCCAGCAGCCAAGATACCGTAGATACGCAGTATTTT	CASSQDTVDTQYF
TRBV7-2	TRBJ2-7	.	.	TGTGCCAGCTCCACAATGGGCTACGAGCAGTACTTC	CASSTMGYEQYF
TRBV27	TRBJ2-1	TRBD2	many	TGTGCCAGCATGCTAGCGGGAATGGGTGAGCAGTTCTTC	CASMLAGMGEQFF
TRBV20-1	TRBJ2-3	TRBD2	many	TGCAGTGCTGGGGGGACTAGCGGGAGAAGCACAGATACGCAGTATTTT	CSAGGTSGRSTDTQYF
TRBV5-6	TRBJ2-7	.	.	.	CASSFYICSARDLATASYEQYF
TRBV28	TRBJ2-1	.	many	TGTGCCAGCAGTTGGAGACAAGGAGGGCCCCCCAATGAGCAGTTCTTC	CASSWRQGGPPNEQFF
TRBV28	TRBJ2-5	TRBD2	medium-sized	TGTGCCAGCAGTTTGAGTGGGACTAGCGGAGAGACCCAGTACTTC	CASSLSGTSGETQYF
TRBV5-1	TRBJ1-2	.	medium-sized	TGCGCCAGCAGCCCGTCAGGTGACTATGGCTACACCTTC	CASSPSGDYGYTF
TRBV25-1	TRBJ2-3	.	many	TGTGCCAGGGCCTGGCGGGCGTCTAGCACAGATACGCAGTATTTT	CARAWRASSTDTQYF
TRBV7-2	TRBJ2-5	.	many	TGTGCCAGCAGCCGTCGGGACCAAGAGACCCAGTACTTC	CASSRRDQETQYF
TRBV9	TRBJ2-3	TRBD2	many	TGTGCCAGCAGCCTGCGGACTAGCGGGGGGACAGATACGCAGTATTTT	CASSLRTSGGTDTQYF
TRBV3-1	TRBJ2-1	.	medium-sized	TGTGCCAGCAGCCCGCCCCCGGGAGTCCCTTACAATGAGCAGTTCTTC	CASSPPPGVPYNEQFF
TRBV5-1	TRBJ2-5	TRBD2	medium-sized	TGCGCCAGCAGCATAGGACTAGCGGGTCAAGAGACCCAGTACTTC	CASSIGLAGQETQYF
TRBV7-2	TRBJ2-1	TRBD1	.	TGTGCCAGCAGCTTGGGACAGCTAGTCAATGAGCAGTTCTTC	CASSLGQLVNEQFF
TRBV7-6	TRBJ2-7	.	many	TGTGCCAGCAGCCTACAAATCGGGAGCTCCTACGAGCAGTACTTC	CASSLQIGSSYEQYF
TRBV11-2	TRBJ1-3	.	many	TGTGCCAGCAGCTTAGAAGCAGGGACTGGAAACACCATATATTTT	CASSLEAGTGNTIYF
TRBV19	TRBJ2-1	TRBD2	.	TGTGCCAGTACCCTACGGGATAGCGGGAGCTACAATGAGCAGTTCTTC	CASTLRDSGSYNEQFF
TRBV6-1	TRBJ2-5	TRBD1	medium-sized	TGTGCCAGCAGGGCCGGGGGACAGGGTTTCGAGACCCAGTACTTC	CASRAGGQGFETQYF
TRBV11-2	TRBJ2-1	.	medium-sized	TGTGCCAGCAGCCTCGGAGGGACTCCTACCGGTAAGGAGTTCTTC	CASSLGGTPTGKEFF
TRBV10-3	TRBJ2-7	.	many	TGTGCCATCAGGACAGGCGGCGGGTCCTACGAGCAGTACTTC	CAIRTGGGSYEQYF
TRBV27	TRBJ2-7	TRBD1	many	TGTGCCAGCAGTTTATCGCCCCGGGACAGGACCTTCTACGAGCAGTACTTC	CASSLSPRDRTFYEQYF
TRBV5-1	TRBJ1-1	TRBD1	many	TGCGCCAGCAGCCACGGACAGGGCCTGGGAGCTTTCTTT	CASSHGQGLGAFF
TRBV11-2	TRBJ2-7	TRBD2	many	TGTGCCAGCAGCCAGGGGACTAGCGGGTTCTACGAGCAGTACTTC	CASSQGTSGFYEQYF
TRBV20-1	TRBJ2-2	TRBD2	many	TGCAGTGCTAGCCGGACTAGCAGCACCGGGGAGCTGTTTTTT	CSASRTSSTGELFF
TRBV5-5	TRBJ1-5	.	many	TGTGCCAGCAGCTTCTATAGCAATCAGCCCCAGCATTTT	CASSFYSNQPQHF
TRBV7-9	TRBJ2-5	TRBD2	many	TGTGCCAGCAGCCCTTCCGGGGGGGTACAAGAGACCCAGTACTTC	CASSPSGGVQETQYF
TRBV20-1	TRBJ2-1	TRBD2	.	TGCAGTGCTAGAGATCCGGACGGGAGGTACAATGAGCAGTTCTTC	CSARDPDGRYNEQFF
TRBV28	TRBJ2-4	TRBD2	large	TGTGCCAGCAGTAACCAGCGGGGACGTGAACAAATTTTAGCCAAAAACATTCAGTACTTC	CASSNQRGREQILAKNIQYF
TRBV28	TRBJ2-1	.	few	TGTGCCAGCAGTTTTCGCCCCCCGAGGTCCAATGAGCAGTTCTTC	CASSFRPPRSNEQFF
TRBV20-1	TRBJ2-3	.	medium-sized	TGCAGTGCTACTCAACATAGCGGAAGCACAGATACGCAGTATTTT	CSATQHSGSTDTQYF
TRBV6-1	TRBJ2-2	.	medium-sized	TGTGCCAGCAGTGAATGGTTAACGAACACCGGGGAGCTGTTTTTT	CASSEWLTNTGELFF
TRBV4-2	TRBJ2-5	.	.	TGTGCCAGCAGCCCCCCCACCCCACAAGAGACCCAGTACTTC	CASSPPTPQETQYF
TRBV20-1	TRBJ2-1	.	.	TGCAGTGCTAGAGATGCACGGAGGGGATACAATGAGCACTTCTTC	CSARDARRGYNEHFF
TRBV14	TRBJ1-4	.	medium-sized	TGTGCCAGCAGCAACTTACACTTTCCTAATGAAAAACTGTTTTTT	CASSNLHFPNEKLFF